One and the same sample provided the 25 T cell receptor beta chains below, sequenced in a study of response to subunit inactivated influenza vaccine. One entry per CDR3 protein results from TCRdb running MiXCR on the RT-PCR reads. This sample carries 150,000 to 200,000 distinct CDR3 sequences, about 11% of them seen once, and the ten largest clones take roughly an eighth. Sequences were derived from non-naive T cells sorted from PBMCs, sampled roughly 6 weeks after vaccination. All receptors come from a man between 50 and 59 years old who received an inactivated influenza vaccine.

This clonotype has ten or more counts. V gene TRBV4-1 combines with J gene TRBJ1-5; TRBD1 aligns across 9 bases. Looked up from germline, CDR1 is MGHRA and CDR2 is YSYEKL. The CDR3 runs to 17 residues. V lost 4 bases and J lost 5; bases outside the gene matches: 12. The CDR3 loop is CASSRTLRDREYQPQHF. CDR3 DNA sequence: TGCGCCAGCAGCCGGACACTCCGGGACAGGGAATATCAGCCCCAGCATTTT.

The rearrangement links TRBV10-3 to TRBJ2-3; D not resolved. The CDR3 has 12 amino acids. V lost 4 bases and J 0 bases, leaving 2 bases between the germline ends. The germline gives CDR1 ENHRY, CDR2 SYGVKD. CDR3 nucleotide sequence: TGTGCCATCAGTGGGAGCACAGATACGCAGTATTTT. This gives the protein CAISGSTDTQYF.

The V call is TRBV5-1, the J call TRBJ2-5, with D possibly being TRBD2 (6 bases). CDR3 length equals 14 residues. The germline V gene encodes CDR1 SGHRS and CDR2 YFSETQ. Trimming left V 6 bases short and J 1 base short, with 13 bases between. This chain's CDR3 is CASTIMGGQETQYF. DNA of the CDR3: TGCGCCAGCACCATAATGGGGGGCCAAGAGACCCAGTACTTC.

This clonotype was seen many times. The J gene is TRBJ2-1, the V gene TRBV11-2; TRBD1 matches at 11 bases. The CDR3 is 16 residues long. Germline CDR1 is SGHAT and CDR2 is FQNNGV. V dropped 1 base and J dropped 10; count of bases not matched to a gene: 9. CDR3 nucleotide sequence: TGTGCCAGCAGCTTAGTTTTCGGACAGGGGGCTTACGAGCAGTTCTTC. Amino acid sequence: CASSLVFGQGAYEQFF.

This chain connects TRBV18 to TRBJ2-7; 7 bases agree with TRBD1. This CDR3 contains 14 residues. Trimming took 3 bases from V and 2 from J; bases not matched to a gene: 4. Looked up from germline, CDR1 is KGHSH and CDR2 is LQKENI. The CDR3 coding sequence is TGTGCCAGCTCACCCCCGGGACAGCCCTACGAGCAGTACTTC. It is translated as CASSPPGQPYEQYF. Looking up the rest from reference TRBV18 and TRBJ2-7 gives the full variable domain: NAGVMQNPRHLVRRRGQEARLRCSPMKGHSHVYWYRQLPEEGLKFMVYLQKENIIDESGMPKERFSAEFPKEGPSILRIQQVVRGDSAAYFCASSPPGQPYEQYFGPGTRLTVT.

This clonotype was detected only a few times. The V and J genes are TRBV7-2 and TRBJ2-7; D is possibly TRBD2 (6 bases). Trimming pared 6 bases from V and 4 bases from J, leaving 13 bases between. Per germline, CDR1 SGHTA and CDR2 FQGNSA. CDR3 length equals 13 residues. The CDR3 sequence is CASRAGSEYEQYF. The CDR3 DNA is TGTGCCAGCAGGGCCGGGAGCGAATACGAGCAGTACTTC.

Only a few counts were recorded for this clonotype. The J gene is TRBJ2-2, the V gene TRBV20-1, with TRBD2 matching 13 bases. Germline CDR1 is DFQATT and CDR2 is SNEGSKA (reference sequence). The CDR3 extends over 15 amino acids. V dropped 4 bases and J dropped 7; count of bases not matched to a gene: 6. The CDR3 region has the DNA TGCAGTGCTACCACTAGCGGGGGGGCCGGCGGGGAGCTGTTTTTT. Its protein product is CSATTSGGAGGELFF.

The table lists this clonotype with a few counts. CDR3 sequence: CASSSAGNTEAFF. In DNA, the CDR3 is TGTGCCAGCTCTTCGGCGGGGAACACTGAAGCTTTCTTT. This rearrangement joins TRBV18 to TRBJ1-1; D unresolved. Per germline, CDR1 KGHSH and CDR2 LQKENI. This CDR3 contains 13 residues. With 6 bases removed from V and 1 base from J, the gap between germline ends came to 9 bases.

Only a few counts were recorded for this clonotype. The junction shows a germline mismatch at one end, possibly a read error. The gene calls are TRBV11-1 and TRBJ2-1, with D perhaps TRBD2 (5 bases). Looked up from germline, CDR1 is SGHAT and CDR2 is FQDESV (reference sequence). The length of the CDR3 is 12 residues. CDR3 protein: CASSPDYYEQFF. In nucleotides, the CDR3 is TGTGCCAGCAGCCCCGACTACTATGAGCAGTTCTTC. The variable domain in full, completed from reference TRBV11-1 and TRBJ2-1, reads EAEVAQSPRYKITEKSQAVAFWCDPISGHATLYWYRQILGQGPELLVQFQDESVVDDSQLPKDRFSAERLKGVDSTLKIQPAELGDSAMYLCASSPDYYEQFFGPGTRLTVL.

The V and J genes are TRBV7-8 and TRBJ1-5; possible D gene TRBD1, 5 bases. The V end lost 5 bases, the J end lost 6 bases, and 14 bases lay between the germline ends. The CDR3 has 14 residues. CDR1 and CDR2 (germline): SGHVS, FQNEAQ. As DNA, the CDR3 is TGTGCCAGCAGCCCCTGGGAGGGGCTTCAGCCCCAGCATTTT. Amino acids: CASSPWEGLQPQHF.

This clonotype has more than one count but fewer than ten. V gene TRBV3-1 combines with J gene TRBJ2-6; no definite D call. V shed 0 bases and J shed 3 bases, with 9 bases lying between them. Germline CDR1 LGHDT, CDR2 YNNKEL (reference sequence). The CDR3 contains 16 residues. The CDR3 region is CASSQDGSFGANVLTF. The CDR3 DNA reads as TGTGCCAGCAGCCAAGATGGGTCTTTTGGGGCCAACGTCCTGACTTTC.

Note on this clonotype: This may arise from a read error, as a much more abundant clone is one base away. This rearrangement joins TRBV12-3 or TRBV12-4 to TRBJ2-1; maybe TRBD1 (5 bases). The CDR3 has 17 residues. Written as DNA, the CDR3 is TGTACCAGCAGTTTGGATTTACGGCAGGGTCGTTCGTATGAGCAGTTCTTC. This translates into CTSSLDLRQGRSYEQFF.

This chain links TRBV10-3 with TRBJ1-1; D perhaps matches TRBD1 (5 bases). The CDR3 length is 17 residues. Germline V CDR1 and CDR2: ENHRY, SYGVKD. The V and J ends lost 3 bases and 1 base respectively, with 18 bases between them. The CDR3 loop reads CAISEFQRGLGNTEAFF. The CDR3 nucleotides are TGTGCCATCAGTGAATTTCAAAGGGGTCTCGGGAACACTGAAGCTTTCTTT.

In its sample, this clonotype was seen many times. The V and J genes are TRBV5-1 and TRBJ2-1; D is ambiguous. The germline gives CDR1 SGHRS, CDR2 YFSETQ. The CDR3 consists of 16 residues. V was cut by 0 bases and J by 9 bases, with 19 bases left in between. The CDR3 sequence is CASSLGFGLSVGEQFF. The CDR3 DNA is TGCGCCAGCAGCTTGGGATTCGGCCTATCGGTCGGTGAGCAGTTCTTC.

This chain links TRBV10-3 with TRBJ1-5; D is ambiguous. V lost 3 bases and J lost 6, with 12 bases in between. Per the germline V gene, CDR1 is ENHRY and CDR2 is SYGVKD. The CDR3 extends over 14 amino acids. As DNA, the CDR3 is TGTGCCATCAGTGAAGTCCGGGTCGGTCAGCCCCAGCATTTT. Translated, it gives CAISEVRVGQPQHF.

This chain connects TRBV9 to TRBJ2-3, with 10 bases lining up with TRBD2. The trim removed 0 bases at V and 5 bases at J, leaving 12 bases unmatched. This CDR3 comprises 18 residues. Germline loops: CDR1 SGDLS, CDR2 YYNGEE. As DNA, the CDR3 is TGTGCCAGCAGCGTAGGAGAAGTTAGCGGGAGGTTTCGAGATACGCAGTATTTT. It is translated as CASSVGEVSGRFRDTQYF.

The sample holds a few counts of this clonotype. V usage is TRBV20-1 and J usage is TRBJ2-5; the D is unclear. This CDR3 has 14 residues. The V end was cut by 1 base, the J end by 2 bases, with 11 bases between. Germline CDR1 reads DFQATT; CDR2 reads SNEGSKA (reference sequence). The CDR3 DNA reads TGCAGTGCTAGAGTTCCCCAGGTACAAGAGACCCAGTACTTC. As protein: CSARVPQVQETQYF.

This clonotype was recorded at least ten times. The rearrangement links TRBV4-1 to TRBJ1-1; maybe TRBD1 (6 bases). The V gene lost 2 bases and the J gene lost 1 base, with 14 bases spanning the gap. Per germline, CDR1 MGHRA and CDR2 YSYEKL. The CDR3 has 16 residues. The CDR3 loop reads CASSQTPGHPNTEAFF. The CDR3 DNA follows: TGCGCCAGCAGCCAAACCCCGGGACACCCGAACACTGAAGCTTTCTTT.

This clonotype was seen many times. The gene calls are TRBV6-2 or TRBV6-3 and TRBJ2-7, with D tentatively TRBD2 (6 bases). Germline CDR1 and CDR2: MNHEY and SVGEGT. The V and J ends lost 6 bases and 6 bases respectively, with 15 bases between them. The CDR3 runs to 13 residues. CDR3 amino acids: CASSQRVASEQYF. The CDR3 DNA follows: TGTGCCAGCAGCCAGCGGGTGGCGTCCGAGCAGTACTTC.

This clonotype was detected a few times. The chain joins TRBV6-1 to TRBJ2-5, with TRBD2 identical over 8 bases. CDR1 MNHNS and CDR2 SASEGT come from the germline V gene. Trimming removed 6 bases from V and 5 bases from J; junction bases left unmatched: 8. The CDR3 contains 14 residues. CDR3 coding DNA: TGTGCCAGCAGGGATATAGCGGGGCGGGAGACCCAGTACTTC. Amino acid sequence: CASRDIAGRETQYF.

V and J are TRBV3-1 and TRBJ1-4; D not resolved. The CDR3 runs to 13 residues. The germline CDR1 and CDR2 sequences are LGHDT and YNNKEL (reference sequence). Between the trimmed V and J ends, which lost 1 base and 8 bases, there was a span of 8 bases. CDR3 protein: CASSQADGEKLFF. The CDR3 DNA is TGTGCCAGCAGCCAAGCGGACGGGGAAAAACTGTTTTTT.

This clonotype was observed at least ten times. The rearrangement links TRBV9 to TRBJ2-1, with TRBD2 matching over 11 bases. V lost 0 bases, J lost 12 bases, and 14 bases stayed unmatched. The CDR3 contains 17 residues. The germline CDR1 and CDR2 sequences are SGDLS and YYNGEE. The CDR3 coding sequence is TGTGCCAGCAGCGTAGGGACTAGCGGGCTATTGGGGTATGGGCAGTTCTTC. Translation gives CASSVGTSGLLGYGQFF.

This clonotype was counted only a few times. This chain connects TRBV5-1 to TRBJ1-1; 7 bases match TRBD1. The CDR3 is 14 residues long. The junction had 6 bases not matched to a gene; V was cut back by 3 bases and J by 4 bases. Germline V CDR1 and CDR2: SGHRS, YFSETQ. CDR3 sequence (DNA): TGCGCCAGCAGCTCGGGGAACAGGGGCACTGAAGCTTTCTTT. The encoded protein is CASSSGNRGTEAFF.

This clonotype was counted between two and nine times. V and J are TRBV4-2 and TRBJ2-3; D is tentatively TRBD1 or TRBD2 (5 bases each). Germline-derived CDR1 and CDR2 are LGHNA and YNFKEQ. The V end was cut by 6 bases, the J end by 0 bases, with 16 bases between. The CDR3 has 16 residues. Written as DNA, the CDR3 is TGTGCCAGCAGTCCCCTACGGGGCGGTAGCACAGATACGCAGTATTTT. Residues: CASSPLRGGSTDTQYF.

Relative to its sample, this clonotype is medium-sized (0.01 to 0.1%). CDR3 sequence: CASSFQLSGGKYNEQFF. CDR3 DNA: TGTGCCAGCAGTTTCCAGCTAAGCGGGGGCAAATACAATGAGCAGTTCTTC. The chain employs TRBV12-3 or TRBV12-4 and TRBJ2-1; 8 nucleotides line up with TRBD2. CDR3 size: 17 residues. J was trimmed by 4 bases and V by 3 bases; bases with no gene match: 11.